Presented here are 2 T cell receptor beta chains from one specimen sequenced in a study of blood T cell repertoires in COVID-19. Clones were sequenced by immunoSEQ multiplex PCR, and TCRdb holds only the in-frame ones, with some missing. The repertoire has about 50,000 clones, approximately 81% of them found once; the top ten carry around 22%. The sample consisted of peripheral blood. Receptors were obtained from a woman older than 75 with COVID-19, enrolled during active disease.

V gene TRBV2 combines with J gene TRBJ1-6; TRBD1 is a possible D gene (5 bases). Between the trimmed V and J ends, which lost 1 base and 4 bases, there was a span of 11 bases. Per germline, CDR1 SNHLY and CDR2 FYNNEI. The CDR3 loop spans 16 amino acids. CDR3 sequence (DNA): TGTGCCAGCAGTGAAGATAGGGGCTTTTATAATTCACCCCTCCACTTT. Residues: CASSEDRGFYNSPLHF.

The V call is TRBV24-1, the J call TRBJ2-7; no definite D call. This CDR3 spans 17 amino acids. Per the germline V gene, CDR1 is KGHDR and CDR2 is SFDVKD. Trimming left V 1 base short and J 3 bases short, with 18 bases between. CDR3 nucleotide sequence: TGTGCCACCAGTGATTTTGAGGCGACTCGCGGCGTCTACGAGCAGTACTTC. It is translated as CATSDFEATRGVYEQYF.